A single sample is the source of the 9 T cell receptor beta chains below, sequenced in a study of blood T cell repertoires in COVID-19. Sequencing was performed with immunoSEQ multiplex PCR; in TCRdb, only in-frame clones are kept and a portion is missing. The table includes under 200,000 clones, roughly 90% detected once. The sequenced material came from peripheral blood. The receptors come from an older woman with acute or convalescent COVID-19.

This clone was detected once. V and J are TRBV5-6 and TRBJ2-5; 7 nucleotides agree with TRBD1. CDR1 is SGHDT and CDR2 is YYEEEE in the germline V gene. The CDR3 contains 15 residues. The V and J ends lost 4 bases and 2 bases, in that order; junction bases with no gene match: 8. The CDR3 protein is CASSPALGQQETQYF. As DNA, the CDR3 is TGTGCCAGCAGCCCGGCCCTGGGACAGCAAGAGACCCAGTACTTC.

The genes are TRBV2 and TRBJ2-1; TRBD1 matches at 7 bases. J lost 8 bases, V lost 7 bases, and 11 bases had no gene match. Germline V gene sequence: CDR1 SNHLY, CDR2 FYNNEI. The CDR3 length is 14 residues. DNA for the CDR3: TGTGCCAGCATAACAGGGGCTGAGAGGCATGAGCAGTTCTTC. This codes for CASITGAERHEQFF.

This chain uses TRBV28 with TRBJ1-5; possible D gene TRBD1, 5 bases. The CDR3 is 12 amino acids. Germline-derived CDR1 and CDR2 are MDHEN and SYDVKM. The CDR3 loop is CAGGDSNQPQHF. The CDR3 bases are TGTGCGGGGGGTGATAGCAATCAGCCCCAGCATTTT.

This chain joins TRBV5-5 and TRBJ2-7; D perhaps matches TRBD2 (5 bases). The V gene lost 0 bases and the J gene lost 6 bases, with 16 bases spanning the gap. The CDR3 is made up of 15 amino acids. Per the germline V gene, CDR1 is SGHKS and CDR2 is YYEKEE (reference sequence). This chain's CDR3 is CASSLATDWAFEQYF. DNA of the CDR3: TGTGCCAGCAGCTTGGCCACGGACTGGGCCTTCGAGCAGTACTTC.

J is TRBJ2-3 and V is TRBV2, with TRBD2 matching 7 bases. The germline gives CDR1 SNHLY, CDR2 FYNNEI. The ends lost 6 bases at V and 6 bases at J; junction bases unmatched: 6. The CDR3 covers 13 residues. CDR3 sequence: CASRSREGDTQYF. In nucleotides, the CDR3 is TGTGCCAGCAGAAGCAGGGAGGGGGATACGCAGTATTTT.

This chain uses TRBV13 with TRBJ1-1, with D possibly TRBD1 on 5 matching bases. The CDR3 has 16 residues. The V end lost 5 bases, the J end lost 5 bases, and 21 bases lay between the germline ends. Germline V gene lookup returns CDR1 PRHDT and CDR2 FYEKMQ (reference sequence). This chain's CDR3 is CASSLLPGVGGTEAFF. CDR3 DNA sequence: TGTGCCAGCAGCCTACTACCGGGCGTGGGGGGGACTGAAGCTTTCTTT. Supplemented by reference TRBV13 and TRBJ1-1, the full variable domain reads AAGVIQSPRHLIKEKRETATLKCYPIPRHDTVYWYQQGPGQDPQFLISFYEKMQSDKGSIPDRFSAQQFSDYHSELNMSSLELGDSALYFCASSLLPGVGGTEAFFGQGTRLTVV.

The chain carries TRBV6-2 or TRBV6-3 and TRBJ2-1; TRBD2 matches at 7 bases. The J segment lost 2 bases and the V segment lost 3 bases, leaving 10 bases of the junction unmatched. This CDR3 spans 17 amino acids. Germline-derived CDR1 and CDR2 are MNHEY and SVGEGT. The DNA of the CDR3 is TGTGCCAGCAGTTATTCGTGGGCTAGCGGAACCTACAATGAGCAGTTCTTC. It translates to CASSYSWASGTYNEQFF.

CDR3 protein: CASSLRDGYNEQFF. The CDR3 DNA reads as TGTGCCAGCAGCTTGCGGGACGGATACAATGAGCAGTTCTTC. The J gene is TRBJ2-1, the V gene TRBV7-9, with D maybe TRBD2 (6 bases). Looked up from germline, CDR1 is SEHNR and CDR2 is FQNEAQ (reference sequence). The CDR3 consists of 14 residues. V was shortened by 3 bases and J by 4 bases, with 10 bases between the two germline ends.

The J gene is TRBJ2-1, the V gene TRBV18; a possible D gene is TRBD1 (5 bases). The V end was cut by 3 bases, the J end by 7 bases, with 13 bases between. The length of the CDR3 is 14 residues. From germline, CDR1 is KGHSH and CDR2 LQKENI. CDR3 sequence reads: CASSPGARQNEQFF. CDR3 bases: TGTGCCAGCTCACCTGGGGCTAGACAGAATGAGCAGTTCTTC.